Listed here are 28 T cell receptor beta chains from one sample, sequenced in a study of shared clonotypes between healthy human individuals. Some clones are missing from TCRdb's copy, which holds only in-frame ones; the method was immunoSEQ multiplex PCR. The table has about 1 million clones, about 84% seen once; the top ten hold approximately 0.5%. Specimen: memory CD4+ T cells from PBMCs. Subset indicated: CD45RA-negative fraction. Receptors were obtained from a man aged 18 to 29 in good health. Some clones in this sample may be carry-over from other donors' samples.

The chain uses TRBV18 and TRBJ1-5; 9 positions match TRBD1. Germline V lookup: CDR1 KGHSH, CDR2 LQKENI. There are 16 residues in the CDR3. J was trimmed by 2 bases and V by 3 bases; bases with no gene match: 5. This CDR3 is CASSPGQGTGNQPQHF. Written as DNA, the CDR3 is TGTGCCAGCTCACCGGGACAGGGAACGGGCAATCAGCCCCAGCATTTT. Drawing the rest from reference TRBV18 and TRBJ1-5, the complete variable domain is NAGVMQNPRHLVRRRGQEARLRCSPMKGHSHVYWYRQLPEEGLKFMVYLQKENIIDESGMPKERFSAEFPKEGPSILRIQQVVRGDSAAYFCASSPGQGTGNQPQHFGDGTRLSIL.

CDR3: CARPRRSSYNEQFF. CDR3 in DNA: TGTGCGCGGCCCCGGCGGAGCTCCTACAATGAGCAGTTCTTC. The chain employs TRBV25-1 and TRBJ2-1; no clear D. Germline V gene sequence: CDR1 MGHDK, CDR2 SYGVNS. This CDR3 contains 14 residues.

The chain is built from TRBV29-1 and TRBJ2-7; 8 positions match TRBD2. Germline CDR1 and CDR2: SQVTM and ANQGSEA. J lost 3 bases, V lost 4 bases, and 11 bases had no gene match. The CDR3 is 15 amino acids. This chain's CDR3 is CSVVPQAGESYEQYF. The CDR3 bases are TGCAGCGTTGTACCCCAAGCGGGAGAAAGCTACGAGCAGTACTTC.

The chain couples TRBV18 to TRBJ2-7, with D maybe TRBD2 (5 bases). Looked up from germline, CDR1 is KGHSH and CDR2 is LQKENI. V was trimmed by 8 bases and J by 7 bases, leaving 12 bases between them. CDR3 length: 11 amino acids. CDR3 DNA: TGTGCCAGCGAGCAACGCGGGGAGCAGTACTTC. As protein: CASEQRGEQYF.

CDR3 sequence (DNA): TGTGCCAGCAATGCCCCGGGGGGCCAGTCACCCCTCCACTTT. This translates into CASNAPGGQSPLHF. J is TRBJ1-6 and V is TRBV28, with D perhaps TRBD1 (6 bases). The V gene lost 7 bases and the J gene lost 10 bases, with 17 bases spanning the gap. Germline lookup yields CDR1 MDHEN and CDR2 SYDVKM. There are 14 residues in the CDR3.

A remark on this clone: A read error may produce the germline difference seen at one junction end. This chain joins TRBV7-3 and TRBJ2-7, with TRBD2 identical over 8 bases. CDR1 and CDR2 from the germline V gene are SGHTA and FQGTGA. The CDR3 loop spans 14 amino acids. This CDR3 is CASSLRGAGDEQYF. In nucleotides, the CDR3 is TGTGCCAGCAGTTTAAGGGGAGCGGGGGACGAGCAGTACTTC.

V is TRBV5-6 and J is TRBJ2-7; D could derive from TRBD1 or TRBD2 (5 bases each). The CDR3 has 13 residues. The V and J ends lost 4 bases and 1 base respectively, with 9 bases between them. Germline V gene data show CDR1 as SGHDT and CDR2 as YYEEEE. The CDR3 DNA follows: TGTGCCAGCAGCCGGGGCCGGTCCTACGAGCAGTACTTC. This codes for CASSRGRSYEQYF.

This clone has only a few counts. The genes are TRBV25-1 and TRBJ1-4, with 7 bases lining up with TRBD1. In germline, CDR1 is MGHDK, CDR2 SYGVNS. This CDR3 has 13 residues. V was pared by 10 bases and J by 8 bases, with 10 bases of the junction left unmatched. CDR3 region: CATPTGKREKLFF. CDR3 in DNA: TGTGCCACCCCGACAGGGAAACGGGAAAAACTGTTTTTT.

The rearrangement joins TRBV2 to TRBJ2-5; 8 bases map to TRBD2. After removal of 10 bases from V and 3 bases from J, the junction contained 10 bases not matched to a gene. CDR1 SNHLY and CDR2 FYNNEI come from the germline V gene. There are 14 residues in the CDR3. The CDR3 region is CAISGGPLEETQYF. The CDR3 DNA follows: TGTGCCATCAGCGGGGGCCCCCTGGAAGAGACCCAGTACTTC. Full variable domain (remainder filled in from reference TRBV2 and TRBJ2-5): EPEVTQTPSHQVTQMGQEVILRCVPISNHLYFYWYRQILGQKVEFLVSFYNNEISEKSEIFDDQFSVERPDGSNFTLKIRSTKLEDSAMYFCAISGGPLEETQYFGPGTRLLVL.

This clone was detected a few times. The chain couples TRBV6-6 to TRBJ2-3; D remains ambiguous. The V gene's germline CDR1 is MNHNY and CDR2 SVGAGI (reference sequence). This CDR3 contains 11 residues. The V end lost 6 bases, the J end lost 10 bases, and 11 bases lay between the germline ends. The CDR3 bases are TGTGCCAGCAGAAGGGATGGTGCGCAGTATTTT. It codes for CASRRDGAQYF.

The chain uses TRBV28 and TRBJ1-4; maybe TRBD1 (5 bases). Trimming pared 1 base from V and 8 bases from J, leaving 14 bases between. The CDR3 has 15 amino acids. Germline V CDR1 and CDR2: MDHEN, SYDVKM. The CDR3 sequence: CASSLLGGAGEKLFF. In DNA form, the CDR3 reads TGTGCCAGCAGTTTATTAGGAGGGGCAGGGGAAAAACTGTTTTTT.

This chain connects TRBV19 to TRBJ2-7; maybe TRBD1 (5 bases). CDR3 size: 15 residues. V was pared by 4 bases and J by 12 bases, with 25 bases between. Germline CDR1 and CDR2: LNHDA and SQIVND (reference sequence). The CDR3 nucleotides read TGTGCCAGTAGTAGAGGCGGTCAGGGCAGGCTGGTTCTGTACTTC. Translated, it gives CASSRGGQGRLVLYF. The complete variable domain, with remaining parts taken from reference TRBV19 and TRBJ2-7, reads DGGITQSPKYLFRKEGQNVTLSCEQNLNHDAMYWYRQDPGQGLRLIYYSQIVNDFQKGDIAEGYSVSREKKESFPLTVTSAQKNPTAFYLCASSRGGQGRLVLYFGPGTRLTVT.

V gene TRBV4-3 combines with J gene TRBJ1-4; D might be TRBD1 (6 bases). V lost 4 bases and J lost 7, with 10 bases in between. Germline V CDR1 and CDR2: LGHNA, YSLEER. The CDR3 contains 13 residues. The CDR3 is CASSPRTVEKLFF. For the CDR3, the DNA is TGCGCCAGCAGCCCCCGGACAGTTGAAAAACTGTTTTTT.

CDR3 nucleotides: TGTGCCAGCAGCTTAGTAGCGGACTCCTACAATGAGCAGTTCTTC. Amino acid sequence: CASSLVADSYNEQFF. The J gene is TRBJ2-1, the V gene TRBV7-3; the D gene is possibly TRBD2 (6 bases). V dropped 2 bases and J dropped 0 bases, with 8 bases sitting between them. Germline CDR1 and CDR2: SGHTA and FQGTGA. The CDR3 extends over 15 amino acids. The full variable domain, completed using reference TRBV7-3 and TRBJ2-1, is GAGVSQTPSNKVTEKGKYVELRCDPISGHTALYWYRQSLGQGPEFLIYFQGTGAADDSGLPNDRFFAVRPEGSVSTLKIQRTERGDSAVYLCASSLVADSYNEQFFGPGTRLTVL.

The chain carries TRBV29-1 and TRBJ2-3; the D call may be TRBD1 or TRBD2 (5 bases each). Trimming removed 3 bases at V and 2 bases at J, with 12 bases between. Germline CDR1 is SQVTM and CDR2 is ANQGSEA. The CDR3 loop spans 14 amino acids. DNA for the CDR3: TGCAGCGTTGACGGGACGGCAACCACAGATACGCAGTATTTT. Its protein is CSVDGTATTDTQYF.

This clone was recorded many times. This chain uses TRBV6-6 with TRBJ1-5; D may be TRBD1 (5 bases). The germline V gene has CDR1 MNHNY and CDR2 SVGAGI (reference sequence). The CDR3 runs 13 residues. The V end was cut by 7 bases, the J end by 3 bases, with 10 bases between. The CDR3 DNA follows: TGTGCCAGCACCGCAGGGTTCAATCAGCCCCAGCATTTT. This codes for CASTAGFNQPQHF.

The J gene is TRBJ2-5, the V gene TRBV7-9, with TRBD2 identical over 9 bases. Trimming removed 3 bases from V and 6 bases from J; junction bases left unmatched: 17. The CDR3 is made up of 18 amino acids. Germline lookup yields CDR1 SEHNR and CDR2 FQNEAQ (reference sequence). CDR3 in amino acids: CASSLALIGTSSLKTQYF. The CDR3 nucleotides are TGTGCCAGCAGCTTGGCCCTAATTGGGACTAGCTCGTTGAAGACCCAGTACTTC.

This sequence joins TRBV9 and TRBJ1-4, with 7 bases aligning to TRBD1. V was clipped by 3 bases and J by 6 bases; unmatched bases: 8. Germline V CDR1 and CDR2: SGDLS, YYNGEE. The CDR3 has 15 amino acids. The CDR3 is CASSGGQEMDEKLFF. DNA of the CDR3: TGTGCCAGCAGCGGAGGACAGGAGATGGATGAAAAACTGTTTTTT.

The CDR3 nucleotides read TGCGCCAGCAGCTTGGCCTTGGGGGTTAATGAAAAACTGTTTTTT. This gives the protein CASSLALGVNEKLFF. The gene calls are TRBV5-1 and TRBJ1-4, with a possible D match to TRBD1 (5 bases). Trimming stripped 0 bases from V and 4 bases from J, with 10 bases between. The germline V gene encodes CDR1 SGHRS and CDR2 YFSETQ. This CDR3 spans 15 amino acids.

CDR3 in amino acids: CASSAPTGRNTEAFF. In nucleotides, the CDR3 is TGTGCCAGCAGCGCCCCGACAGGGCGGAACACTGAAGCTTTCTTT. This rearrangement joins TRBV7-2 to TRBJ1-1, with TRBD1 matching 7 bases. The length of the CDR3 is 15 residues. The ends lost 5 bases at V and 1 base at J; junction bases unmatched: 7. In germline, CDR1 is SGHTA, CDR2 FQGNSA.

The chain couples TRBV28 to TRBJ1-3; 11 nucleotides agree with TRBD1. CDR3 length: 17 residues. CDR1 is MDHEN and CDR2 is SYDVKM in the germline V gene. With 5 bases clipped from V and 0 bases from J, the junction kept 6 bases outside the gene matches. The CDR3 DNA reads TGTGCCAGCAGTAGCGGGACAGGGGGAAGCTCTGGAAACACCATATATTTT. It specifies CASSSGTGGSSGNTIYF. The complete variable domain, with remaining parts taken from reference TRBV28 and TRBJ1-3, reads DVKVTQSSRYLVKRTGEKVFLECVQDMDHENMFWYRQDPGLGLRLIYFSYDVKMKEKGDIPEGYSVSREKKERFSLILESASTNQTSMYLCASSSGTGGSSGNTIYFGEGSWLTVV.

The DNA for the CDR3 is TGTGCCAGCAGCTTAGAATATCCCGGGGAGCTGTTTTTT. Protein sequence: CASSLEYPGELFF. J is TRBJ2-2 and V is TRBV11-3; D is uncertain. Germline CDR1 is SGHNT and CDR2 is YENEEA. V lost 0 bases to trimming and J lost 6 bases, with 5 bases between them. This CDR3 is built from 13 residues.

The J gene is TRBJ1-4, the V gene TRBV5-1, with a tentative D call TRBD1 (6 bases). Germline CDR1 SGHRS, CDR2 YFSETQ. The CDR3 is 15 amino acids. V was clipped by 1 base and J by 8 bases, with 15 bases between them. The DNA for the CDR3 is TGCGCCAGCAGCTTGTTGGCAGGGGAAGACGAAAAACTGTTTTTT. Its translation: CASSLLAGEDEKLFF.

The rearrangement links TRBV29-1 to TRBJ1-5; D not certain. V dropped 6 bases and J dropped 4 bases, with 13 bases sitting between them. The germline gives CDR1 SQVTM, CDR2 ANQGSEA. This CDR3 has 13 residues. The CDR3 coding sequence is TGCAGCGTCACGGGGAGTTCAAATCAGCCCCAGCATTTT. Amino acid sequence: CSVTGSSNQPQHF.

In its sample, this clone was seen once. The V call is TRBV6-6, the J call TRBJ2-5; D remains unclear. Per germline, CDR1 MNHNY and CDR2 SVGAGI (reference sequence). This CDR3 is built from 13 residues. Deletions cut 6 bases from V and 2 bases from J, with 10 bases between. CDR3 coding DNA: TGTGCCAGCAGCCCCACCGTGCAAGAGACCCAGTACTTC. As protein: CASSPTVQETQYF.

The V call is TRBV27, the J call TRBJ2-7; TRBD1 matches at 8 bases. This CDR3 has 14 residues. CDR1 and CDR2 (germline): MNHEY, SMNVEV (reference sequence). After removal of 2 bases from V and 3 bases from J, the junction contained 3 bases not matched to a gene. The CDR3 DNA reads TGTGCCAGCAGTTTACAGGGGGCGCACTACGAGCAGTACTTC. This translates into CASSLQGAHYEQYF.

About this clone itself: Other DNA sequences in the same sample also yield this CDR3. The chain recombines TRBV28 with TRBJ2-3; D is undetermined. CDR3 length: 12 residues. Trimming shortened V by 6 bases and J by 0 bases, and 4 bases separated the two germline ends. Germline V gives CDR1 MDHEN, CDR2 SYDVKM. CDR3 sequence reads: CASSPSTDTQYF. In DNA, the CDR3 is TGTGCCAGCAGCCCTAGCACAGATACGCAGTATTTT.

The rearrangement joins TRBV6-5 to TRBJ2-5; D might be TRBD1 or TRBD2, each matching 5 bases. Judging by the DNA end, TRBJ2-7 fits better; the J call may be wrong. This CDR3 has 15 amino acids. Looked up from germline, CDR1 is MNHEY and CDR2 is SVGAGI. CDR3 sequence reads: CASSSPSGAFHEQYF. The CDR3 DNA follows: TGTGCCAGCAGTTCCCCTTCCGGGGCTTTTCACGAGCAGTACTTC.